This T cell receptor (beta chain) was sequenced for a study of blood T cell repertoires in COVID-19. Here immunoSEQ multiplex PCR was the method, and the copy in TCRdb shows in-frame clones only, minus some. The sample carries more than 150,000 clones, roughly four fifths recorded once. Trimming removed 0 bases from V and 8 bases from J, with 8 bases in between. The CDR3 extends over 14 amino acids. Per germline, CDR1 MNHNS and CDR2 SASEGT. Allocation to cohorts depended on clinical history reported by the participants. This TCR was recovered from a man in his forties or fifties who had recovered from COVID-19. Sequencing was carried out using PBMCs or T cells enriched from blood (not recorded which). The rearrangement uses TRBV6-1 and TRBJ1-6, with D perhaps matching TRBD1 (5 bases). The CDR3, as DNA: TGTGCCAGCAGTGAAGCAGGGGTGGATTCACCCCTCCACTTT. It is translated as CASSEAGVDSPLHF.